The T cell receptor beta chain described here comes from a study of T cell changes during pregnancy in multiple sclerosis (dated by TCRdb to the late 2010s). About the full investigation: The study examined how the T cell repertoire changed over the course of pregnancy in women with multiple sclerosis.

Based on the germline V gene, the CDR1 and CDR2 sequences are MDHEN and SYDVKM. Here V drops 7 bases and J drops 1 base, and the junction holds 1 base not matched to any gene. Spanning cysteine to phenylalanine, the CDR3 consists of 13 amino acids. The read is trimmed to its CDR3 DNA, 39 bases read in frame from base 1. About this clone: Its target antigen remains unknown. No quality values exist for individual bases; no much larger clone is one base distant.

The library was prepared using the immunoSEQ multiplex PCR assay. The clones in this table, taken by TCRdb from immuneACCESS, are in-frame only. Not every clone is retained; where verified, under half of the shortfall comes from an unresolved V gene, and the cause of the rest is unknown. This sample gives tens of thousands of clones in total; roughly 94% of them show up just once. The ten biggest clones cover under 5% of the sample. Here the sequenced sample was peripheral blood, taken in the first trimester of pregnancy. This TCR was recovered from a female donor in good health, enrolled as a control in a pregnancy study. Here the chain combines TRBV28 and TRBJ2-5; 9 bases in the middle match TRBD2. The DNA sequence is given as TGTGCCAGCATTAGCGGGGGCCAAGAGACCCAGTACTTC. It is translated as CASISGGQETQYF.